These 10 T cell receptor beta chains were all obtained from the same sample, sequenced in a study of shared T cell receptors in the human thymus. Libraries were prepared by immunoSEQ multiplex PCR; TCRdb keeps only in-frame clonotypes and omits some of them. The data contain under 700,000 clones, around three quarters of them singletons. The same sample was also studied in work on human thymus T cells.

The sample taken for sequencing was thymocytes. These receptors all stem from a boy in the first two years of life with a congenital heart defect.

Only one count was recorded for this clone. CDR3 nucleotides: TGTGCCAGCAGCAAGCATCAAGAGACCCAGTACTTC. It codes for CASSKHQETQYF. J is TRBJ2-5 and V is TRBV9, with unresolved D. The CDR3 is made up of 12 amino acids. Germline CDR1 and CDR2: SGDLS and YYNGEE. The V end was cut by 4 bases, the J end by 2 bases, with 6 bases between.

The V gene is TRBV2, the J gene TRBJ2-7, with a weak D call TRBD2 (5 bases). Per the germline V gene, CDR1 is SNHLY and CDR2 is FYNNEI. The V gene lost 6 bases and the J gene lost 2 bases, with 11 bases spanning the gap. The length of the CDR3 is 13 residues. As DNA, the CDR3 is TGTGCCAGCAGGAGGGTTTCCCCCTACGAGCAGTACTTC. Translation: CASRRVSPYEQYF.

V is TRBV5-1 and J is TRBJ2-5; 10 bases fit TRBD1. Trimming removed 2 bases from V and 0 bases from J; junction bases left unmatched: 19. Germline loops: CDR1 SGHRS, CDR2 YFSETQ. The CDR3 sequence is 21 residues long. CDR3 loop: CASSFWGQKTGGSPYQETQYF. CDR3 DNA sequence: TGCGCCAGCAGCTTTTGGGGTCAAAAGACAGGGGGCTCCCCGTACCAAGAGACCCAGTACTTC.

This clone was counted between two and nine times. The chain links TRBV7-9 to TRBJ1-3; no definite D call. The CDR3 is 14 residues long. Germline CDR1 reads SEHNR; CDR2 reads FQNEAQ (reference sequence). The V end lost 5 bases, the J end lost 3 bases, and 11 bases lay between the germline ends. The CDR3 DNA is TGTGCCAGCAGCCCTCTTAGAAGTGGAAACACCATATATTTT. Its translation is CASSPLRSGNTIYF.

In this sample, this clone turned up a few times. The chain employs TRBV27 and TRBJ1-3, with D hard to call. CDR3 length: 17 amino acids. The ends were cut back, 0 bases at V and 0 bases at J, with 12 bases in the middle. Germline V gene lookup returns CDR1 MNHEY and CDR2 SMNVEV (reference sequence). The CDR3 region is CASSLSDSPSSGNTIYF. The CDR3 DNA reads as TGTGCCAGCAGTTTATCGGACTCCCCGAGCTCTGGAAACACCATATATTTT.

The rearrangement links TRBV5-1 to TRBJ1-2; perhaps TRBD1 as D (6 bases). The V gene lost 2 bases and the J gene lost 0 bases, with 17 bases spanning the gap. CDR1 and CDR2 (germline): SGHRS, YFSETQ. The CDR3 sequence is 17 residues long. CDR3 protein: CASSFRQDLQTNYGYTF. The CDR3 bases are TGCGCCAGCAGCTTTCGACAGGACCTCCAGACTAACTATGGCTACACCTTC.

The count of this clone is one. The CDR3 region is CASSVLPFRLIHDNTGELFF. CDR3 sequence (DNA): TGTGCCAGCAGCGTACTTCCCTTCCGACTTATACACGATAACACCGGGGAGCTGTTTTTT. The chain recombines TRBV9 with TRBJ2-2; no clear D. Germline V gene data show CDR1 as SGDLS and CDR2 as YYNGEE. The V end was cut by 1 base, the J end by 2 bases, with 24 bases between. The CDR3 sequence is 20 residues long.

The chain is built from TRBV4-3 and TRBJ2-4; 7 bases line up with TRBD1. The CDR3 runs 16 residues. V shed 0 bases, J shed 3 bases, and the junction held 5 bases outside the gene matches. Germline values: CDR1 LGHNA, CDR2 YSLEER. The CDR3 protein is CASSQETGLSKNIQYF. In DNA form, the CDR3 reads TGCGCCAGCAGCCAAGAGACAGGGTTGAGCAAAAACATTCAGTACTTC.

The V and J genes are TRBV4-1 and TRBJ2-1, with D possibly being TRBD2 (6 bases). V was clipped by 6 bases and J by 8 bases, with 23 bases between them. The CDR3 has 16 residues. Germline V gene lookup returns CDR1 MGHRA and CDR2 YSYEKL. CDR3 protein: CASRLTPGLSVDEQFF. The DNA for the CDR3 is TGCGCCAGCAGACTTACTCCGGGACTCTCTGTGGATGAGCAGTTCTTC.

This clone was seen only once. The chain recombines TRBV15 with TRBJ2-7, with a possible D match to TRBD2 (6 bases). Trimming removed 5 bases at V and 0 bases at J, with 23 bases between. CDR3 length equals 18 residues. Germline V gene lookup returns CDR1 LNHNV and CDR2 YYDKDF (reference sequence). CDR3 residues: CATSLMDGRLDPSYEQYF. The CDR3 DNA follows: TGTGCCACCAGCCTGATGGACGGACGACTAGACCCCTCCTACGAGCAGTACTTC.